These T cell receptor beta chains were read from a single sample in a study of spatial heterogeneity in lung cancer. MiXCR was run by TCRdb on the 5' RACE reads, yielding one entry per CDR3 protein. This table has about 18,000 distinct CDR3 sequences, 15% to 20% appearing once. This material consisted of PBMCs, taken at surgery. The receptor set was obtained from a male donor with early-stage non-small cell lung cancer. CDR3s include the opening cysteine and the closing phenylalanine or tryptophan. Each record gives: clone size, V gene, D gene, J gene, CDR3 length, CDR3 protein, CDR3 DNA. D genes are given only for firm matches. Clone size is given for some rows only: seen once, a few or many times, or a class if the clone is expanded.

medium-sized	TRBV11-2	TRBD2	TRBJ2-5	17	CASSLLAGGPSQETQYF	TGTGCCAGCAGCTTACTAGCGGGGGGGCCCTCCCAAGAGACCCAGTACTTC
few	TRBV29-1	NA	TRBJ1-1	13	CSVLARGNTEAFF	TGCAGCGTTCTCGCCAGGGGGAACACTGAAGCTTTCTTT
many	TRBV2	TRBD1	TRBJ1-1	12	CASTQGATEAFF	TGTGCCAGCACTCAGGGGGCCACTGAAGCTTTCTTT
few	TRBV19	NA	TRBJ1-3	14	CATRPGSSGNTIYF	TGTGCCACCAGGCCAGGGAGCTCTGGAAACACCATATATTTT
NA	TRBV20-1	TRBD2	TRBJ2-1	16	CSARALAGAGQNEQFF	TGCAGTGCTAGAGCGCTAGCGGGGGCCGGACAGAATGAGCAGTTCTTC
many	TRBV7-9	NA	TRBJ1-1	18	CASSLTRVLRGRNTEAFF	TGTGCCAGCAGCTTAACCCGGGTGTTGCGGGGGAGGAACACTGAAGCTTTCTTT
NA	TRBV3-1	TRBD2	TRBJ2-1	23	CASSQFEINRLAGLESSYNEQFF	TGTGCCAGCAGCCAATTCGAGATTAATAGGCTAGCGGGGCTTGAGAGCTCCTACAATGAGCAGTTCTTC
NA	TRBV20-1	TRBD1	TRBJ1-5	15	CSARAQGADNQPQHF	TGCAGTGCTAGAGCACAGGGGGCTGACAATCAGCCCCAGCATTTT
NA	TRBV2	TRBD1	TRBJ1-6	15	CASSATGQGISPLHF	TGTGCCAGCAGCGCCACGGGACAGGGGATTTCACCCCTCCACTTT
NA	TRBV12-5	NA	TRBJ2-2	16	CASGPRAGTNTGELFF	TGTGCTAGTGGCCCCCGGGCCGGGACGAACACCGGGGAGCTGTTTTTT
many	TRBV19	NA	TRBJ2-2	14	CASRGDGGTGELFF	TGTGCCAGTAGGGGGGACGGCGGCACCGGGGAGCTGTTTTTT
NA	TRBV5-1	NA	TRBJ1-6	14	CASSLEAVNSPLHF	TGCGCCAGCAGCTTGGAGGCAGTTAATTCACCCCTCCACTTT
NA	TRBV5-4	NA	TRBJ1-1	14	CASSLGDSNTEAFF	TGTGCCAGCAGCCTGGGAGACAGCAACACTGAAGCTTTCTTT
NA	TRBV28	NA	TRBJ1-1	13	CASRPGENTEAFF	TGTGCCAGCAGGCCAGGGGAGAACACTGAAGCTTTCTTT
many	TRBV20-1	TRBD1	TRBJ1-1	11	CSASTGPEAFF	TGCAGTGCCTCGACAGGGCCGGAAGCTTTCTTT
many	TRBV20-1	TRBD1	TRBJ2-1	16	CSASERTGKGVNEQFF	TGCAGTGCATCTGAACGGACAGGGAAAGGGGTCAATGAGCAGTTCTTC
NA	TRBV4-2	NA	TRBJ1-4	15	CASSQERVTNEKLFF	TGTGCCAGCAGCCAAGAACGGGTAACTAATGAAAAACTGTTTTTT
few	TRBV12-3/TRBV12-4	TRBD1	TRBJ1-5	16	CASSPGQGEGNQPQHF	TGTGCCAGCAGCCCGGGACAGGGCGAGGGCAATCAGCCCCAGCATTTT
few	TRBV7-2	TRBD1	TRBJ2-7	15	CASSPPKGGNDEQYF	TGTGCCAGCAGCCCCCCTAAAGGGGGCAACGACGAGCAGTACTTC
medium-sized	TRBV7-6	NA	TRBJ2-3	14	CASSKKPGTDTQYF	TGTGCCAGCAGCAAGAAGCCGGGCACAGATACGCAGTATTTT
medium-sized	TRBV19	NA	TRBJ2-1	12	CASIGGGNEQFF	TGTGCCAGCATTGGAGGCGGCAATGAGCAGTTCTTC
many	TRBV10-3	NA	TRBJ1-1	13	CAISVEGNTEAFF	TGTGCCATCAGTGTCGAGGGGAACACTGAAGCTTTCTTT
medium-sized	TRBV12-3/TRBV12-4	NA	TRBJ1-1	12	CASSQENTEAFF	TGTGCCAGCAGCCAGGAGAACACTGAAGCTTTCTTT
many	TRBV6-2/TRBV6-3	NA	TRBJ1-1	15	CASSQGGPMNTEAFF	TGTGCCAGCAGCCAGGGTGGACCCATGAACACTGAAGCTTTCTTT
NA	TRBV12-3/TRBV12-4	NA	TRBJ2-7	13	CASSLEVRRTQYF	TGTGCCAGCAGTTTAGAGGTCAGAAGGACGCAGTACTTC
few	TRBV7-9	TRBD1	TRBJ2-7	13	CASSRGGANEQYF	TGTGCCAGCAGCCGAGGGGGCGCGAACGAGCAGTACTTC
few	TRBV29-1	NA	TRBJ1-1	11	CSVSANTEAFF	TGCAGCGTTTCAGCGAACACTGAAGCTTTCTTT
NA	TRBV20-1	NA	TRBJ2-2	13	CSARSLNTGELFF	TGCAGTGCTAGGAGTTTGAACACCGGGGAGCTGTTTTTT
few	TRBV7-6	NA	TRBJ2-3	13	CASTSGGSDTQYF	TGTGCCAGCACGTCCGGGGGCTCAGATACGCAGTATTTT
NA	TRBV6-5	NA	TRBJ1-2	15	CASSYSPQSSYGYTF	TGTGCCAGCAGTTACTCGCCCCAGAGCAGCTATGGCTACACCTTC
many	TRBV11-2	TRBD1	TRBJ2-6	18	CASSLRTGLISGANVLTF	TGTGCCAGCAGCTTAAGGACAGGGTTGATCTCTGGGGCCAACGTCCTGACTTTC
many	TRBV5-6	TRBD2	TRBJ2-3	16	CASSPGIAGRTDTQYF	TGTGCCAGCAGCCCCGGGATAGCGGGGCGCACAGATACGCAGTATTTT
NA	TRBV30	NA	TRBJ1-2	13	CAWSPDRSYGYTF	TGTGCCTGGAGCCCGGACAGATCCTATGGCTACACCTTC
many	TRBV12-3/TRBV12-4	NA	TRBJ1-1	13	CASSTQQNTEAFF	TGTGCCAGCAGCACACAGCAGAACACTGAAGCTTTCTTT
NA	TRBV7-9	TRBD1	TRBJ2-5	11	CAGDRAETQYF	TGTGCCGGGGACAGGGCCGAGACCCAGTACTTC
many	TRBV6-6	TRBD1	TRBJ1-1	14	CASSQQGRDTEAFF	TGTGCCAGCAGCCAACAGGGGAGGGACACTGAAGCTTTCTTT
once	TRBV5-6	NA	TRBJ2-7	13	CASSLGQSYEQYF	TGTGCCAGCAGCTTGGGACAGAGCTACGAGCAGTACTTC
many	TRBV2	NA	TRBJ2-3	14	CASQADRNTDTQYF	TGTGCCAGCCAGGCAGATCGGAACACAGATACGCAGTATTTT
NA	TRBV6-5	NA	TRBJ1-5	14	CASSRASGNQPQHF	TGTGCCAGCAGCAGAGCTTCAGGCAATCAGCCCCAGCATTTT
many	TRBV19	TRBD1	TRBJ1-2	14	CASLPSGTDYGYTF	TGTGCCTCCCTCCCCTCCGGGACAGACTATGGCTACACCTTC
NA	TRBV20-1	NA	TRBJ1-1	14	CSAMRSQRNTEAFF	TGCAGTGCTATGCGTTCGCAGAGGAACACTGAAGCTTTCTTT
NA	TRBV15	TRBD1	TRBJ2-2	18	CATSTGTGGRGDTGELFF	TGTGCCACCAGCACCGGGACAGGGGGTCGGGGTGACACCGGGGAGCTGTTTTTT
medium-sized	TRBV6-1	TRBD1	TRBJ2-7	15	CASSTERTGSHEQYF	TGTGCCAGCAGTACCGAACGGACAGGTTCCCACGAGCAGTACTTC
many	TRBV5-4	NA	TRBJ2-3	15	CASSFEWDSSDTQYF	TGTGCCAGCAGCTTTGAATGGGATTCGTCGGATACGCAGTATTTT
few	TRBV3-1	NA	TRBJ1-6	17	CASRLISGVSYNSPLHF	TGTGCCAGCAGACTAATCTCAGGGGTTTCCTATAATTCACCCCTCCACTTT
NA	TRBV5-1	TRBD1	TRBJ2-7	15	CASSHRDRDSYEQYF	TGCGCCAGCAGCCACCGGGACAGGGACTCCTACGAGCAGTACTTC
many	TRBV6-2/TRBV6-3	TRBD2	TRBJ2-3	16	CASSYVPGGSTDTQYF	TGTGCCAGCAGTTACGTACCGGGGGGTAGCACAGATACGCAGTATTTT
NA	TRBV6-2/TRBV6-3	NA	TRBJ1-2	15	CASSYSGQTGDGYTF	TGTGCCAGCAGTTACTCGGGACAAACCGGGGATGGCTACACCTTC